These T cell receptor beta chains were read from a single sample in a study of neurological immune-mediated disorders. TCRdb used MiXCR to reprocess the 5' RACE reads, holding one entry per CDR3 protein. The sample lists roughly 50,000 distinct CDR3 sequences, approximately 11% occurring once. The material sequenced was PBMCs. All receptors come from a male donor with HTLV-1-associated myelopathy (HAM/TSP). The conserved cysteine and the conserved F or W are not part of the CDR3 here.

SARDLIGTQY	TRBV20-1	TRBJ2-5
ASSLENRAYEQY	TRBV5-1	TRBJ2-7
AMQPQGKTGELF	TRBV10-3	TRBJ2-2
ASRAYRGADQPQH	TRBV6-5	TRBJ1-5
ASSLARRISGNTIY	TRBV12-3/TRBV12-4	TRBJ1-3
ASSPTDPGTEAF	TRBV7-6	TRBJ1-1
ASSLRQGHEQF	TRBV5-1	TRBJ2-1
ASSYGGLKEIH	TRBV27	TRBJ1-6
ASSLDPSGELF	TRBV5-1	TRBJ2-2
ASSPGGGDSYNEQF	TRBV5-1	TRBJ2-1
ASSYGQSLNTWELF	TRBV6-2/TRBV6-3	TRBJ2-2
ASSPRTGYNEQF	TRBV11-1	TRBJ2-1
ASSLEGRGYEQY	TRBV5-1	TRBJ2-7
ASSLGRGQQGSLAQPQH	TRBV7-8	TRBJ1-5
ASSLASQADLDTQY	TRBV7-6	TRBJ2-3
ASSGGEIRNTEAF	TRBV2	TRBJ1-1
ASSLVPTDRTEAF	TRBV5-5	TRBJ1-1
SPDRGGDEQY	TRBV20-1	TRBJ2-7
SARHLADQETQY	TRBV20-1	TRBJ2-5
SAGGWRGDRSSYEQY	TRBV20-1	TRBJ2-7
ASSLEHQSPTDTQY	TRBV5-1	TRBJ2-3
ASSPSGQGYEQY	TRBV12-3/TRBV12-4	TRBJ2-7
ASETGTGLNEQF	TRBV5-1	TRBJ2-1
ASSEKENTEAF	TRBV6-1	TRBJ1-1
SAREGTAGREQY	TRBV20-1	TRBJ2-7
SALGNEQF	TRBV20-1	TRBJ2-1
ATSDFMGGADTQY	TRBV24-1	TRBJ2-3
ASSLGVFGEAF	TRBV7-2	TRBJ1-1
ASSGYGRRTEAF	TRBV27	TRBJ1-1
ASSQRQGSSYEQY	TRBV3-1	TRBJ2-7
ASSLGTYNSPLH	TRBV12-3/TRBV12-4	TRBJ1-6
ASTVGRSGNTIY	TRBV10-2	TRBJ1-3
ASSLEWNEQY	TRBV7-9	TRBJ2-7
ASSQDWRRGTDTQY	TRBV4-3	TRBJ2-3
ASSLISGGGSNNEQF	TRBV5-1	TRBJ2-1
SASPRVPLPGNTIY	TRBV20-1	TRBJ1-3
ARSVEVRDDTQY	TRBV9	TRBJ2-3
ASSSGQGATIQY	TRBV11-2	TRBJ2-4
ASSQGLAGGTDTQY	TRBV14	TRBJ2-3
AISLTQGMDGYT	TRBV10-3	TRBJ1-2
ASSLAGGSGQDTQY	TRBV28	TRBJ2-3
ASRSGGGGSTDTQY	TRBV5-1	TRBJ2-3
ASSYEVRAEAF	TRBV6-6	TRBJ1-1
AWSLSSGNTIY	TRBV30	TRBJ1-3
AISTSPGQGISETQY	TRBV7-6	TRBJ2-5
ASSYSGREPRETQY	TRBV6-6	TRBJ2-5
ASSPRTPGDSPLH	TRBV18	TRBJ1-6
ASSIGNTEAF	TRBV28	TRBJ1-1
VSSEGTRAQPQH	TRBV2	TRBJ1-5
ASSRGRVADTQY	TRBV12-3/TRBV12-4	TRBJ2-3
ASSFVQTNTGELF	TRBV5-8	TRBJ2-2
ASSPRGFTDTQY	TRBV12-3/TRBV12-4	TRBJ2-3
ASSATSGGPTDTQY	TRBV12-3/TRBV12-4	TRBJ2-3
ASSEYGEYGQY	TRBV6-1	TRBJ2-7